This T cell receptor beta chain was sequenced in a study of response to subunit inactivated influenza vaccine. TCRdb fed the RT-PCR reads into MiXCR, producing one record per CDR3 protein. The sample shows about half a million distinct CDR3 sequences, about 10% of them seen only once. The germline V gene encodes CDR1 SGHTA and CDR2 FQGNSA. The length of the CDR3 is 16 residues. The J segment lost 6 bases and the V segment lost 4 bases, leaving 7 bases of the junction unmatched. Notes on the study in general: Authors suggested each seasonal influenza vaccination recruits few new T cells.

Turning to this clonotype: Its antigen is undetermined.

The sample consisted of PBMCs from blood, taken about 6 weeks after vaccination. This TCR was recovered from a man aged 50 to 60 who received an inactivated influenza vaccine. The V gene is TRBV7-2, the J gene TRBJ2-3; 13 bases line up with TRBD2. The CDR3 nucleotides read TGTGCCAGCAGCTATGGAACTAGCGGGAGGGCCGATACGCAGTATTTT. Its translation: CASSYGTSGRADTQYF.